This T cell receptor (beta chain) was identified during a study of T cell repertoires in cytomegalovirus infection. Germline V gives CDR1 MDHEN, CDR2 SYDVKM. The CDR3 sequence is 15 residues long. The V gene end was trimmed by 3 bases and the J gene end by 4 bases; junction bases not matched to a gene: 6. Using its own MiXCR run on the reads, TCRdb lists one record per CDR3 protein. The profile shows a few hundred thousand distinct CDR3 sequences, about a sixth of them singletons. The sequence was collected from a human donor in good health (CMV status not recorded). Some clones in this sample may be carry-over from other donors' samples. The V and J genes are TRBV28 and TRBJ1-2; 9 bases agree with TRBD1. The source material was CD8+ T cells from PBMCs. The chain's CDR3 is CASSFIQGAVYGYTF. CDR3 bases: TGTGCCAGCAGTTTCATACAGGGGGCGGTCTATGGCTACACCTTC.